These 17 T cell receptor beta chains were sequenced from one sample in a study of graft-versus-host responses after intestinal transplantation. The data were produced by immunoSEQ multiplex PCR, yet TCRdb's version contains in-frame clones alone and is incomplete. Found here are roughly 93,000 clones, 85% to 95% of them singletons; the top ten hold about 0.4%. These TCRs' antigens remain unknown. The sequencing here drew on unstimulated CD8+ T cells sorted from spleen or lymph node cells, taken before transplant. All receptors derive from a human donor who was the organ donor for an intestinal transplant.

The chain couples TRBV7-9 to TRBJ2-5; D remains ambiguous. The tail of the sequence fits TRBJ2-7 better, so the J call may be wrong. The CDR3 extends over 16 amino acids. Germline CDR1 is SEHNR and CDR2 is FQNEAQ (reference sequence). CDR3 residues: CASSLVPGNAPYEQYF. The CDR3 DNA follows: TGTGCCAGCAGCTTAGTCCCAGGAAACGCGCCCTACGAGCAGTACTTC.

As concerns this clone: A junction boundary mismatches the germline segment, possibly from a read error. This rearrangement joins TRBV7-3 to TRBJ2-1; 7 positions match TRBD2. Germline V lookup: CDR1 SGHTA, CDR2 FQGTGA. The CDR3 runs to 16 residues. The CDR3 DNA is TGTGCCAGCACCTTAACCGTAGCGGGCGGGTACAATGAGCAGTTCTTC. As protein: CASTLTVAGGYNEQFF.

V is TRBV5-4 and J is TRBJ2-3; 9 bases match TRBD1. Germline assignment: CDR1 SGHNT and CDR2 YYREEE (reference sequence). V lost 4 bases, J lost 3 bases, and 18 bases stayed unmatched. The CDR3 has 19 amino acids. CDR3 DNA: TGTGCCAGCAGCCCCCATATCCGGGACAGGGTGTGGACGACAGATACGCAGTATTTT. This codes for CASSPHIRDRVWTTDTQYF.

This clone turned up a few times. This chain joins TRBV9 and TRBJ2-7, with 9 bases identical to TRBD1. With V trimmed by 0 bases and J by 3 bases, 4 bases remained unmatched. Germline CDR1 reads SGDLS; CDR2 reads YYNGEE. The CDR3 has 15 amino acids. The CDR3 spells CASSVGETGGYEQYF. The CDR3 nucleotides are TGTGCCAGCAGCGTAGGAGAGACAGGGGGCTACGAGCAGTACTTC.

This clone appeared once. In DNA form, the CDR3 reads TGTGCCAGCAGCGGACCGGACAGTGAGTACACTGAAGCTTTCTTT. Amino acid sequence: CASSGPDSEYTEAFF. The genes are TRBV9 and TRBJ1-1, with D possibly matching TRBD1 (6 bases). The germline V and J ends were trimmed by 3 bases and 3 bases, with 15 bases remaining between them. Germline loops: CDR1 SGDLS, CDR2 YYNGEE. The CDR3 runs 15 residues.

The rearrangement uses TRBV4-2 and TRBJ1-1; 7 nucleotides align to TRBD1. V lost 6 bases to trimming and J lost 5 bases; unmatched junction nucleotides: 3. The CDR3 extends over 12 amino acids. CDR1 is LGHNA and CDR2 is YNFKEQ in the germline V gene. CDR3 sequence (DNA): TGTGCCAGCAGTGCAGGGGGTACTGAAGCTTTCTTT. Protein product: CASSAGGTEAFF.

The chain carries TRBV2 and TRBJ1-3; D remains ambiguous. Trimming stripped 8 bases from V and 0 bases from J, with 17 bases between. Germline loops: CDR1 SNHLY, CDR2 FYNNEI. The CDR3 has 16 amino acids. CDR3 nucleotide sequence: TGTGCCAGCCCGGGGTCAACCTTCAACTCTGGAAACACCATATATTTT. This codes for CASPGSTFNSGNTIYF. Full variable domain (outside the CDR3, taken from reference TRBV2 and TRBJ1-3): EPEVTQTPSHQVTQMGQEVILRCVPISNHLYFYWYRQILGQKVEFLVSFYNNEISEKSEIFDDQFSVERPDGSNFTLKIRSTKLEDSAMYFCASPGSTFNSGNTIYFGEGSWLTVV.

This clone appeared once. The J gene is TRBJ2-7, the V gene TRBV7-2, with 8 positions matching TRBD2. CDR3 length: 15 amino acids. V gave up 6 bases and J gave up 6 bases; unmatched junction bases: 13. CDR1 is SGHTA, CDR2 FQGNSA, per germline. In DNA form, the CDR3 reads TGTGCCAGCAGATCCGTCGGGGGGGCCGGCGTCGAGCAGTACTTC. Amino acids: CASRSVGGAGVEQYF.

V gene TRBV27 combines with J gene TRBJ1-3; D unresolved. CDR1 and CDR2 from the germline V gene are MNHEY and SMNVEV (reference sequence). Trimming shortened V by 6 bases and J by 4 bases, and 10 bases separated the two germline ends. The length of the CDR3 is 13 residues. CDR3 amino acids: CASSPDGGNTIYF. As DNA, the CDR3 is TGTGCCAGCAGCCCTGACGGGGGAAACACCATATATTTT.

The chain carries TRBV13 and TRBJ2-7, with D hard to call. V was clipped by 3 bases and J by 3 bases, with 9 bases between them. In germline, CDR1 is PRHDT, CDR2 FYEKMQ (reference sequence). The CDR3 runs to 13 residues. The CDR3 DNA reads TGTGCCAGCAGCTTCCGCGCCAACTACGAGCAGTACTTC. Translating gives CASSFRANYEQYF. Variable domain in full (rest from reference TRBV13 and TRBJ2-7): AAGVIQSPRHLIKEKRETATLKCYPIPRHDTVYWYQQGPGQDPQFLISFYEKMQSDKGSIPDRFSAQQFSDYHSELNMSSLELGDSALYFCASSFRANYEQYFGPGTRLTVT.

V usage is TRBV28 and J usage is TRBJ1-6; unclear D gene. V shed 4 bases and J shed 9 bases, with 13 bases lying between them. The germline CDR1 and CDR2 sequences are MDHEN and SYDVKM. The CDR3 loop spans 14 amino acids. The CDR3 DNA follows: TGTGCCAGCAGTTCCTATGGACTGGCTTCACCCCTCCACTTT. This encodes CASSSYGLASPLHF.

The J gene is TRBJ1-1, the V gene TRBV6-1; D gene uncertain. This CDR3 comprises 13 residues. Trimming shortened V by 6 bases and J by 1 base, and 9 bases separated the two germline ends. Germline V gene data show CDR1 as MNHNS and CDR2 as SASEGT. The CDR3 bases are TGTGCCAGCAGGAGAAAACCGAACACTGAAGCTTTCTTT. As protein: CASRRKPNTEAFF.

V and J are TRBV7-9 and TRBJ1-4; D gene uncertain. The V gene lost 6 bases and the J gene lost 5 bases, with 13 bases spanning the gap. Germline lookup yields CDR1 SEHNR and CDR2 FQNEAQ (reference sequence). CDR3 size: 14 residues. Here the CDR3 reads CASRHEGTNEKLFF. CDR3 sequence (DNA): TGTGCCAGCAGACACGAGGGAACCAATGAAAAACTGTTTTTT.

This rearrangement joins TRBV28 to TRBJ2-1, with D uncertain. Trimming cost V 1 base and J 0 bases, with 4 bases left between them. The CDR3 consists of 14 residues. The V gene's germline CDR1 is MDHEN and CDR2 SYDVKM. CDR3 region: CASSLLSSYNEQFF. Written as DNA, the CDR3 is TGTGCCAGCAGTTTATTGAGCTCCTACAATGAGCAGTTCTTC.

This chain's CDR3 is CASSLLQSPNTEAFF. The CDR3 region has the DNA TGTGCCAGCAGCCTACTCCAAAGCCCAAACACTGAAGCTTTCTTT. This rearrangement joins TRBV11-2 to TRBJ1-1; D remains ambiguous. Germline V gives CDR1 SGHAT, CDR2 FQNNGV. This CDR3 is built from 15 residues. The V end lost 5 bases, the J end lost 2 bases, and 15 bases lay between the germline ends.

The genes are TRBV7-3 and TRBJ2-3, with TRBD2 identical over 9 bases. The CDR3 is made up of 15 amino acids. V shed 2 bases, J shed 5 bases, and the junction held 5 bases outside the gene matches. Germline CDR1 reads SGHTA; CDR2 reads FQGTGA. DNA of the CDR3: TGTGCCAGCAGCTTAGCGGGGGGGCCAGTAGATACGCAGTATTTT. Its protein is CASSLAGGPVDTQYF.

The chain links TRBV2 to TRBJ2-7; D perhaps matches TRBD2 (6 bases). The V gene's germline CDR1 is SNHLY and CDR2 FYNNEI. The V and J ends lost 7 bases and 3 bases respectively, with 19 bases between them. The CDR3 spans 15 residues. The CDR3 sequence: CASIRHPDGGYEQYF. CDR3 sequence (DNA): TGTGCCAGCATTAGACACCCGGACGGGGGCTACGAGCAGTACTTC.